What follows describes a single TCR beta chain. The same CDR3 is also encoded by other DNA sequences in this sample. The length of the CDR3 is 14 residues. V lost 4 bases to trimming and J lost 2 bases, with 12 bases between them. CDR1 SGHNT and CDR2 YYREEE come from the germline V gene (reference sequence). The sample belongs to a study of PD-L1 blockade in urothelial cancer. Metastatic or locally advanced urothelial carcinoma was present in the patients. Each PCR reaction had synthetic TCR analog templates spiked into it. Assay: immunoSEQ multiplex PCR; the TCRdb copy retains only in-frame clones and omits some. There are roughly 40,000 clones in the sample; around 83% occur only once, and approximately 16% lies in the top ten.

Sequences were derived from PBMCs, sampled around atezolizumab (anti-PD-L1) treatment. The gene calls are TRBV5-4 and TRBJ2-5; D is possibly TRBD2 (6 bases). This TCR was recovered from a man aged 60 to 69 with urothelial cancer. CDR3 amino acids: CASSLVGGQETQYF. CDR3 nucleotide sequence: TGTGCCAGCAGCCTAGTCGGAGGGCAAGAGACCCAGTACTTC.